This entry features one TCR beta chain sequence. Its antigen is unknown. Trimming pared 7 bases from V and 8 bases from J, leaving 14 bases between. The length of the CDR3 is 13 residues. Germline values: CDR1 SNHLY, CDR2 FYNNEI. These data are taken from a study of pediatric ulcerative colitis. Broader study findings: A couple of rectal clonotypes were found only in ulcerative colitis patients, all of them. Ulcerative colitis patients shared more blood-rectal clones than controls.

Generated by immunoSEQ multiplex PCR, the TCRdb table keeps only in-frame clones and is missing some. The data show approximately 60,000 clones, approximately 87% seen once. The chain has TRBV2 and TRBJ1-4; possibly TRBD1 for D (6 bases). This TCR came from a boy aged 10-17 years with severe ulcerative colitis. The sequencing input was blood. The CDR3 is CASNRDKLEKLFF. The CDR3 DNA reads as TGTGCCAGCAACAGGGACAAATTGGAAAAACTGTTTTTT.